This TCR beta chain was recorded in a study of read filtering for tumor transcriptome and immune sequencing. Study as a whole: R-ISS stage counts were roughly eight for I, approximately 15 for II, roughly seven for III. Study observations and caveats: Correlation between methods rose after single-read clonotypes were removed. Even smaller IR-seq throughput identified most shared clonotypes.

Germline values: CDR1 SGHNT, CDR2 YYREEE (reference sequence). The CDR3 extends over 18 amino acids. Trimming removed 4 bases from V and 2 bases from J; junction bases left unmatched: 15. In regard to this clonotype: Its antigen remains unknown.

The library was built from roughly 400 ng RNA with molecular barcoded adaptors for alpha/delta and beta/gamma chains. TCRdb passed the reads through MiXCR, listing each CDR3 protein once. The sample holds some 22,000 distinct CDR3 sequences, approximately 13% seen once. Bone marrow was sampled from every patient at the time of active disease. Sequencing was carried out using a population of CD138-negative cells sorted from bone marrow. The sequence derives from a donor over 35 with multiple myeloma. This rearrangement joins TRBV5-4 to TRBJ2-3; 8 nucleotides match TRBD2. The CDR3 is CASSDPRKLAGPTDTQYF. CDR3 bases: TGTGCCAGCAGCGACCCCCGGAAGCTAGCGGGCCCCACAGATACGCAGTATTTT.